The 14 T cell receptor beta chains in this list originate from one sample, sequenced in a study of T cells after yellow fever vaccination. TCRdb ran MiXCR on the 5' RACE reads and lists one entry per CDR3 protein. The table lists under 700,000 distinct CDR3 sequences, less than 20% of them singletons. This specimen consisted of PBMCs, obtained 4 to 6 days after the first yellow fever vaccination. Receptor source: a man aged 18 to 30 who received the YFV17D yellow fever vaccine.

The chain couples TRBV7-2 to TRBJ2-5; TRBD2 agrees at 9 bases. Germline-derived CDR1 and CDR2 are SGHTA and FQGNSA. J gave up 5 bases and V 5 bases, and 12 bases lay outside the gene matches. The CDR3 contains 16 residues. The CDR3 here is CASSTTPGLAYETQYF. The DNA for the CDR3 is TGTGCCAGCAGCACTACTCCGGGACTAGCATACGAGACCCAGTACTTC.

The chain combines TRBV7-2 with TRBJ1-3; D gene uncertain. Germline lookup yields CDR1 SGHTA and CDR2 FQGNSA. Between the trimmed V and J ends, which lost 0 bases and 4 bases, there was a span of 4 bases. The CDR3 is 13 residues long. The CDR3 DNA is TGTGCCAGCAGCTTAGCTACCGGAAACACCATATATTTT. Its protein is CASSLATGNTIYF.

The CDR3 DNA follows: TGTGCCACCAGCAGAGATCATCAAGGAGCGGGGGGGCTATTCGGCACAGATACGCAGTATTTT. Its protein product is CATSRDHQGAGGLFGTDTQYF. The chain employs TRBV15 and TRBJ2-3; 10 bases line up with TRBD2. Trimming cost V 0 bases and J 1 base; bases outside gene matches: 16. Looked up from germline, CDR1 is LNHNV and CDR2 is YYDKDF (reference sequence). The CDR3 has 21 residues.

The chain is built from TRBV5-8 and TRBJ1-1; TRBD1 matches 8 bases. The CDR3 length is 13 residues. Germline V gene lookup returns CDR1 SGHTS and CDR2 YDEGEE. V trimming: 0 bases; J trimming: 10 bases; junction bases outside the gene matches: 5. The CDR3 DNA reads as TGTGCCAGCAGCTTGGCCTTGCAGGGGGCAGCTTTCTTT. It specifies CASSLALQGAAFF. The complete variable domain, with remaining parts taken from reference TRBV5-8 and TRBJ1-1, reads EAGVTQSPTHLIKTRGQQATLRCSPISGHTSVYWYQQALGLGLQFLLWYDEGEERNRGNFPPRFSGRQFPNYSSELNVNALELEDSALYLCASSLALQGAAFFGQGTRLTVV.

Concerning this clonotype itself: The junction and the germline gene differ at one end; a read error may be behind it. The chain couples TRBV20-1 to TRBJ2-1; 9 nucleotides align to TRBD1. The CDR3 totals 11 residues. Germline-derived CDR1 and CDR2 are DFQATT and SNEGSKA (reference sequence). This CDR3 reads CSARGTGLVIF. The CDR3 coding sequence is TGCAGTGCTAGGGGGACAGGGTTAGTTATCTTC.

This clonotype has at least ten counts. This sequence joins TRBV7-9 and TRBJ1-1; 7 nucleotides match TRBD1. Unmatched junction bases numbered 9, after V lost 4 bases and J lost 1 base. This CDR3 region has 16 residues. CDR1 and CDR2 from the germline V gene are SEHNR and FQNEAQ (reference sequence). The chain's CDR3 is CASSSHRGVTNTEAFF. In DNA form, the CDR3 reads TGTGCCAGCAGCTCTCACAGGGGAGTGACGAACACTGAAGCTTTCTTT. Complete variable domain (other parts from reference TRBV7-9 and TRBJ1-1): DTGVSQNPRHKITKRGQNVTFRCDPISEHNRLYWYRQTLGQGPEFLTYFQNEAQLEKSRLLSDRFSAERPKGSFSTLEIQRTEQGDSAMYLCASSSHRGVTNTEAFFGQGTRLTVV.

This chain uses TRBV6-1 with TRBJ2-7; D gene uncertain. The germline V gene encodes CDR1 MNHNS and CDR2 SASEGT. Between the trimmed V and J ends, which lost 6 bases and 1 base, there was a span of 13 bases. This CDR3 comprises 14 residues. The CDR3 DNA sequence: TGTGCCAGCAGCGCCCAAGGCCTTTCCTACGAGCAGTACGTC. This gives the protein CASSAQGLSYEQYV.

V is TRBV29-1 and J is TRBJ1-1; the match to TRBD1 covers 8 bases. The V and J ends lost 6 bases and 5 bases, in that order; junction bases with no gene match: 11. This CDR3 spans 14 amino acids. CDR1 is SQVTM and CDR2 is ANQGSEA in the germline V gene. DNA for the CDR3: TGCAGCGTCACCCAGGGGGCTGTGGGGACTGAAGCTTTCTTT. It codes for CSVTQGAVGTEAFF. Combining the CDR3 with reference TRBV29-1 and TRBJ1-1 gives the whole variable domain SAVISQKPSRDICQRGTSLTIQCQVDSQVTMMFWYRQQPGQSLTLIATANQGSEATYESGFVIDKFPISRPNLTFSTLTVSNMSPEDSSIYLCSVTQGAVGTEAFFGQGTRLTVV.

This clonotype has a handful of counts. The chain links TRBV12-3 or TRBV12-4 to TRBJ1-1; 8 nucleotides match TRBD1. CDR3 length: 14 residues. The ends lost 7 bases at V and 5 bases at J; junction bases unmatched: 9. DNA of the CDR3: TGTGCCAGCAATTATGGACAGGGCCTTACTGAAGCTTTCTTT. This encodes CASNYGQGLTEAFF.

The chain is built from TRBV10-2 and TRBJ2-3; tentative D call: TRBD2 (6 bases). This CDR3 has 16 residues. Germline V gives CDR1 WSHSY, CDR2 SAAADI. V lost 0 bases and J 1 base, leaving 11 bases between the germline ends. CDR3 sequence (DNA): TGCGCCAGCAGTGAGTCCGGCGGGATACGCACAGATACGCAGTATTTT. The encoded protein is CASSESGGIRTDTQYF.

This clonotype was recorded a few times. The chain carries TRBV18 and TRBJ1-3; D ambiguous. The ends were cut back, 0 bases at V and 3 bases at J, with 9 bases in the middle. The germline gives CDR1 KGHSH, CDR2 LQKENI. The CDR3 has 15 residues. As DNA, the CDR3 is TGTGCCAGCTCACCACCCTGGCCCCATGGAAACACCATATATTTT. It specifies CASSPPWPHGNTIYF. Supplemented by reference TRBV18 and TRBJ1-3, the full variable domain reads NAGVMQNPRHLVRRRGQEARLRCSPMKGHSHVYWYRQLPEEGLKFMVYLQKENIIDESGMPKERFSAEFPKEGPSILRIQQVVRGDSAAYFCASSPPWPHGNTIYFGEGSWLTVV.

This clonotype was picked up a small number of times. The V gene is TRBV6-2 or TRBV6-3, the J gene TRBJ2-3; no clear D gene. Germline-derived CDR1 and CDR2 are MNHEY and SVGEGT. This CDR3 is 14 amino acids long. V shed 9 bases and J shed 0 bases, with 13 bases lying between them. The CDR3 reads CASRSHTSTDTQYF. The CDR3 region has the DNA TGTGCCAGTCGTTCTCACACTAGCACAGATACGCAGTATTTT.

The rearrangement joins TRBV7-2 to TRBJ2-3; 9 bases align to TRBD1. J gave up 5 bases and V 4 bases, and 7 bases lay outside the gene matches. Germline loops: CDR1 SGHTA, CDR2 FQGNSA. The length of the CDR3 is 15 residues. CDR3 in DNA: TGTGCCAGCAGCTCAAGGACAGGGGTGGGAGATACGCAGTATTTT. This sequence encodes CASSSRTGVGDTQYF. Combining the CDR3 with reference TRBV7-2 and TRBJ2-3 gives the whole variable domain GAGVSQSPSNKVTEKGKDVELRCDPISGHTALYWYRQSLGQGLEFLIYFQGNSAPDKSGLPSDRFSAERTGGSVSTLTIQRTQQEDSAVYLCASSSRTGVGDTQYFGPGTRLTVL.

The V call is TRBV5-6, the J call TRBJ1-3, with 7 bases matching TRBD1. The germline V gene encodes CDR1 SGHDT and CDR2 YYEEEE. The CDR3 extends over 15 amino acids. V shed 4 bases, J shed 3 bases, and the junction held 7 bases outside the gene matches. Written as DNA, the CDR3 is TGTGCCAGCAGCAACACAGGGGCAGGTGGAAACACCATATATTTT. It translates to CASSNTGAGGNTIYF.